This entry features one T cell receptor beta chain sequence. V dropped 5 bases and J dropped 3; count of bases not matched to a gene: 10. CDR3 length: 17 residues. From germline, CDR1 is SGHNT and CDR2 YENEEA. These data come from a study of control samples from healthy donors and cancer patients. Libraries were prepared by immunoSEQ multiplex PCR; TCRdb keeps only in-frame clonotypes and omits some of them. The sample yields about 130,000 clones, around 90% seen once. The receptor's source is a man younger than 35 in good health. This chain links TRBV11-3 with TRBJ2-5; 12 bases fit TRBD2. The sample was blood. In DNA form, the CDR3 reads TGTGCCAGCAGCCAAGGACTAGCGGGAAATCAGGAAGAGACCCAGTACTTC. Its translation: CASSQGLAGNQEETQYF.